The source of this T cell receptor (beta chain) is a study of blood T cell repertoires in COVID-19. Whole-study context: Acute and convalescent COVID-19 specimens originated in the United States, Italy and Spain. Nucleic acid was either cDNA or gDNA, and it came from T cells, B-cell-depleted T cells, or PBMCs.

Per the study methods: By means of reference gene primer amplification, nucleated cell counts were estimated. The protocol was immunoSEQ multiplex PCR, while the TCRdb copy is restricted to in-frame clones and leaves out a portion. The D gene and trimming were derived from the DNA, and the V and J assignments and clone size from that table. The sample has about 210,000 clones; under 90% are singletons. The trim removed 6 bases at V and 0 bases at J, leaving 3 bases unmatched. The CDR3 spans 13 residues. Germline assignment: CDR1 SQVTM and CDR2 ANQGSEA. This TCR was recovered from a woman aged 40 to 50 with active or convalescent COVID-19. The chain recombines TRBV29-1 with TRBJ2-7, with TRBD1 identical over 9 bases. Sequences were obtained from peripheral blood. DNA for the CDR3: TGCAGCGTAGGGACAGGGAGCTCCTACGAGCAGTACTTC. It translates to CSVGTGSSYEQYF.